A selection of T cell receptor beta chains follows, all from one sample in a study of CD8+CD57+ T cells in acquired aplastic anemia. TCRdb analysed the reads with MiXCR anew, one entry per CDR3 protein. The sample has about 160,000 distinct CDR3 sequences, about two thirds seen once; the top ten hold about 50%. The material sequenced was sorted CD4+, CD8+, or CD8+CD57+ T cells (not recorded which) from PBMCs. Receptor source: a human donor with aplastic anemia. CDR3s include the opening cysteine and the closing phenylalanine or tryptophan. D genes are given only for firm matches. For some rows the clone size is stated as once, few or many, or as a class when expanded; others skip it.

clone_size d_call j_call v_call cdr3_aa cdr3_nt
- - TRBJ2-2 TRBV12-3/TRBV12-4 CASSLAGTNTGELFF TGTGCCAGCAGTTTAGCAGGAACGAACACCGGGGAGCTGTTTTTT
- TRBD1 TRBJ2-7 TRBV25-1 CASSPLMDRGLYEQYF TGTGCCAGCAGTCCCTTAATGGACAGGGGGCTATACGAGCAGTACTTC
- - TRBJ2-2 TRBV7-9 CASSPATGELFF TGTGCCAGCAGCCCCGCCACCGGGGAGCTGTTTTTT
- - TRBJ2-7 TRBV20-1 CSARDRRGFYEQYF TGCAGTGCTAGAGATCGCAGGGGATTTTACGAGCAGTACTTC
- - TRBJ1-1 TRBV7-9 CASSGGGRSAEAFF TGTGCCAGCAGCGGGGGGGGGAGGAGCGCTGAAGCTTTCTTT
- - TRBJ1-4 TRBV7-3 CAGSPSGGMGEKLFF TGTGCCGGCAGCCCTTCCGGGGGGATGGGTGAAAAACTGTTTTTT
- - TRBJ2-5 TRBV7-3 CASSKGNQETQYF TGTGCCAGCAGCAAGGGCAACCAAGAGACCCAGTACTTC
- - TRBJ1-1 TRBV10-3 CATQGSEQEAFF TGTGCCACTCAAGGATCAGAACAGGAAGCTTTCTTT
- TRBD2 TRBJ2-5 TRBV29-1 CSVTGLAGVETQYF TGCAGCGTGACGGGACTAGCGGGGGTAGAGACCCAGTACTTC
- - TRBJ1-5 TRBV25-1 CASSEAGYNQPQHF TGTGCCAGCAGTGAAGCAGGGTATAATCAGCCCCAGCATTTT
- - TRBJ1-4 TRBV7-9 CASSLAEGDTDEKLFF TGTGCCAGCAGCTTAGCGGAGGGGGACACAGATGAAAAACTGTTTTTT
- - TRBJ1-4 TRBV7-3 CASSRPKLFF TGTGCCAGCAGTAGACCAAAACTGTTTTTT
- - TRBJ1-4 TRBV9 CASSVVGTPGEKLFF TGTGCCAGCAGCGTAGTAGGGACCCCCGGGGAAAAACTGTTTTTT
many - TRBJ2-3 TRBV19 CASSPSAGGTQYF TGTGCCAGTAGCCCGAGCGCGGGCGGTACGCAGTATTTT
few TRBD1 TRBJ2-7 TRBV10-3 CAIRPGQVSYEQYF TGTGCCATCAGGCCTGGACAGGTCTCCTACGAGCAGTACTTC
- TRBD1 TRBJ2-3 TRBV24-1 CATSDRDRPTDTQYF TGTGCCACCAGTGACCGGGACAGACCCACAGATACGCAGTATTTT
- TRBD2 TRBJ2-3 TRBV7-9 CASSLVSGGLLSDTQYF TGTGCCAGCAGCTTAGTGTCGGGGGGGCTTCTCTCAGATACGCAGTATTTT
- - TRBJ1-3 TRBV2 CASSAGNTIYF TGTGCCAGCAGTGCAGGGAACACCATATATTTT
- - TRBJ2-6 TRBV15 CATSIGGARGANVLTF TGTGCCACCAGCATAGGGGGGGCGCGGGGGGCCAACGTCCTGACTTTC
- - TRBJ2-7 TRBV4-1 CASSQDFTYEQYF TGCGCCAGCAGCCAAGATTTTACGTACGAGCAGTACTTC
- - TRBJ2-7 TRBV7-2 CASSPGQLRDEQYF TGTGCCAGCAGCCCCGGACAGCTTCGGGACGAGCAGTACTTC
few TRBD1 TRBJ2-6 TRBV2 CASSVRGTLFGANVLTF TGTGCCAGCAGTGTCAGGGGGACGCTCTTTGGGGCCAACGTCCTGACTTTC
- - TRBJ1-6 TRBV7-3 CASSLRDGGYSPLHF TGTGCCAGCAGCTTAAGGGACGGAGGATATTCACCCCTCCACTTT
few - TRBJ2-7 TRBV10-3 CAISSDGSYEQYF TGTGCCATCAGTTCAGACGGCAGTTACGAGCAGTACTTC
few TRBD1 TRBJ2-3 TRBV25-1 CASSEWRDRDTQYF TGTGCCAGCAGTGAATGGAGGGACAGGGATACGCAGTATTTT
once - TRBJ1-6 TRBV2 CAWYPGQLHF TGTGCCTGGTATCCGGGACAACTCCACTTT
- - TRBJ2-7 TRBV20-1 CSANGPSYEQYF TGCAGTGCTAACGGCCCCTCCTACGAGCAGTACTTC
- TRBD1 TRBJ2-5 TRBV7-2 CASRPQGAKETQYF TGTGCCAGCAGACCACAGGGGGCAAAAGAGACCCAGTACTTC
- - TRBJ1-5 TRBV10-3 CAISEDRHNQPQHF TGTGCCATCAGTGAAGACAGACACAATCAGCCCCAGCATTTT
- - TRBJ2-5 TRBV15 CATSAAGAPHETQYF TGTGCCACCAGCGCTGCGGGGGCTCCCCATGAGACCCAGTACTTC
- - TRBJ2-1 TRBV9 CASSEGGLPYNEQFF TGTGCCAGCAGCGAGGGGGGCCTACCCTACAATGAGCAGTTCTTC
few TRBD1 TRBJ2-1 TRBV20-1 CSALGQGGYNEQFF TGCAGTGCTCTAGGACAGGGGGGCTACAATGAGCAGTTCTTC
- TRBD1 TRBJ2-5 TRBV7-2 CASSTDRGQETQYF TGTGCCAGTAGCACAGACAGGGGTCAAGAGACCCAGTACTTC
- - TRBJ2-3 TRBV7-9 CASSFHGDTQYF TGTGCCAGCAGCTTTCACGGGGATACGCAGTATTTT
few - TRBJ1-3 TRBV6-1 CASRGSGDSGNTIYF TGTGCCAGCAGGGGGAGTGGGGATTCTGGAAACACCATATATTTT
few - TRBJ2-7 TRBV20-1 CSAGIQGSYEQYF TGCAGTGCGGGGATCCAGGGTTCCTACGAGCAGTACTTC
many - TRBJ2-1 TRBV20-1 CSARSLADSSYNEQFF TGCAGTGCTAGATCCTTAGCGGACAGCTCCTACAATGAGCAGTTCTTC
- TRBD2 TRBJ2-3 TRBV7-8 CASSPLGGGGTDTQYF TGTGCCAGCAGCCCCCTGGGCGGGGGAGGCACAGATACGCAGTATTTT
- - TRBJ2-7 TRBV7-3 CASSLRGPYEQYF TGTGCCAGCAGCCTCCGGGGACCTTACGAGCAGTACTTC
- - TRBJ2-2 TRBV12-3/TRBV12-4 CASSFNLGELFF TGTGCCAGCAGTTTTAACTTAGGGGAGCTATTTTTT
few TRBD2 TRBJ2-7 TRBV9 CASSVDSGGAYEQYF TGTGCCAGCAGCGTAGATAGCGGGGGGGCCTACGAGCAGTACTTC
- - TRBJ1-3 TRBV9 CASSVDTSGNTIYF TGTGCCAGCAGCGTAGACACCTCTGGAAACACCATATATTTT
- - TRBJ2-7 TRBV5-1 CASSLTLGSFYEQYF TGCGCCAGCAGCTTGACATTGGGGTCCTTCTACGAGCAGTACTTC
- TRBD1 TRBJ2-7 TRBV6-1 CASSEMTGGSYEQYF TGTGCCAGCAGTGAAATGACAGGGGGCTCCTACGAGCAGTACTTC
- TRBD1 TRBJ1-2 TRBV5-1 CASSERQGNYGYTF TGCGCCAGCAGCGAGAGACAGGGGAACTATGGCTACACCTTC
few - TRBJ1-2 TRBV2 CASSEADYGYTF TGTGCCAGCAGTGAGGCGGACTATGGCTACACCTTC
few - TRBJ2-2 TRBV4-2 CASSQVEGATLETGELFF TGTGCCAGCAGCCAAGTTGAGGGTGCCACTCTGGAAACCGGGGAGCTGTTTTTT
- TRBD1 TRBJ1-4 TRBV2 CASNVVGQGNEKLFF TGTGCCAGCAATGTCGTGGGACAGGGTAATGAAAAACTGTTTTTT
- - TRBJ2-7 TRBV29-1 CSVVEDVYEQYF TGCAGCGTTGTGGAGGACGTCTACGAGCAGTACTTC
once TRBD2 TRBJ2-7 TRBV12-3/TRBV12-4 CASSASGSRYEQYF TGTGCCAGCAGCGCTAGCGGGAGTAGGTACGAGCAGTACTTC
- - TRBJ2-5 TRBV9 CASSPTPVETQYF TGTGCCAGCAGCCCTACCCCGGTAGAGACCCAGTACTTC
- - TRBJ1-3 TRBV6-5 CASSYSYSGNTIYF TGTGCCAGCAGTTACTCTTACTCTGGAAACACCATATATTTT
- TRBD2 TRBJ2-1 TRBV29-1 CSVGLAGRRNEQFF TGCAGCGTTGGACTAGCGGGAAGACGCAATGAGCAGTTCTTC
- TRBD2 TRBJ2-5 TRBV20-1 CSAKDGLAAQETQYF TGCAGTGCTAAAGATGGACTAGCGGCCCAAGAGACCCAGTACTTC
many TRBD1 TRBJ2-1 TRBV24-1 CATSDFGDRGSRSYNEQFF TGTGCCACCAGTGATTTCGGGGACAGGGGGTCGAGATCCTACAATGAGCAGTTCTTC
few - TRBJ2-7 TRBV6-5 CASSSPTGYEQYF TGTGCCAGCAGTAGCCCGACGGGATACGAGCAGTACTTC
- - TRBJ2-3 TRBV10-1 CASSALGASTDTQYF TGCGCCAGCAGTGCCTTGGGAGCCAGCACAGATACGCAGTATTTT